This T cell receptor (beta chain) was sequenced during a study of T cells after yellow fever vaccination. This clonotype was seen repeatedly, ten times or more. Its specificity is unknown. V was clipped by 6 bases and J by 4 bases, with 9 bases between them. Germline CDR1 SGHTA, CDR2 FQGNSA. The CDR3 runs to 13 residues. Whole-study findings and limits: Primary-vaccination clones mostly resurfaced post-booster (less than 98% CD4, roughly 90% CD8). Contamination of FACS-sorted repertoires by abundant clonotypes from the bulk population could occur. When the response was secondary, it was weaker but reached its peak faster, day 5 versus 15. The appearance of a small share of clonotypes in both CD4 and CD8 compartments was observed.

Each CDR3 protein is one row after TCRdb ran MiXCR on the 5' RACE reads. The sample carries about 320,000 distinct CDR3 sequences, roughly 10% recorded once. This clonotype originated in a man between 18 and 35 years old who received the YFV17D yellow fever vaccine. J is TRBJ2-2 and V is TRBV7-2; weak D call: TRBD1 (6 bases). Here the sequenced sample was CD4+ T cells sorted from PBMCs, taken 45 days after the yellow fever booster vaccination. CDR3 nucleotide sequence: TGTGCCAGCAGAGGGACACCCACCGGGGAGCTGTTTTTT. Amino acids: CASRGTPTGELFF.